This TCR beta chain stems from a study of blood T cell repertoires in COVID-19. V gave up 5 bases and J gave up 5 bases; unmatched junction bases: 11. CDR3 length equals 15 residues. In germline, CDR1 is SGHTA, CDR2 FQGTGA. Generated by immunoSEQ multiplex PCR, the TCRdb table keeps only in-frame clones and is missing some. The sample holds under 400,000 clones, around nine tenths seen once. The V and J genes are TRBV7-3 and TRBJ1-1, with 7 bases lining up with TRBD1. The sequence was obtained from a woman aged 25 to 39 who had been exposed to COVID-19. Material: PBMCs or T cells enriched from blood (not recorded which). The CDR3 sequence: CASSPYLTGNTEAFF. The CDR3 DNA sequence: TGTGCCAGCAGCCCCTACCTGACAGGGAATACTGAAGCTTTCTTT.